This T cell receptor (beta chain) was recovered during a study of CD8 T cells in Susac syndrome. After extraction with the RNeasy kit, about 0.45 to 1 ug of the RNA was reverse transcribed using random hexamers. TCRdb independently ran MiXCR on the immunoSEQ multiplex PCR reads; one entry per CDR3 protein. The sample yields about 140,000 distinct CDR3 sequences, around 95% seen once. Stable or active relapsing-remitting multiple sclerosis, untreated and meeting revised McDonald criteria, defined the controls. This receptor was identified in a human donor with multiple sclerosis. Sequencing was performed on CD4+ T cells from PBMCs.

DNA for the CDR3: TGTGCCAGCAGTGAAGCCCTTCCCGGGATCCCAGCCCAGTACTTC. Its protein is CASSEALPGIPAQYF. J is TRBJ2-5 and V is TRBV25-1; tentative D call: TRBD2 (5 bases). This CDR3 has 15 residues. Trimming removed 2 bases at V and 9 bases at J, with 19 bases between. Germline CDR1 reads MGHDK; CDR2 reads SYGVNS.